The 15 T cell receptor beta chains presented below share a single source sample, sequenced in a study of T-cell memory formation after mild COVID-19. TCRdb ran MiXCR on the 5' RACE reads and lists one entry per CDR3 protein. The table has 430,000 or so distinct CDR3 sequences, around a quarter seen once; the top ten hold under 15%. The source material was PBMCs or a T cell subset sorted from them (not recorded which). All receptors come from an adult woman who had mild COVID-19 (a few samples of this study predate the infection). Cell type and time point are not known.

V gene TRBV7-9 combines with J gene TRBJ1-2; a weak D match, TRBD1 (5 bases). The length of the CDR3 is 12 residues. The germline V and J ends were trimmed by 8 bases and 6 bases, with 13 bases remaining between them. Germline V gene lookup returns CDR1 SEHNR and CDR2 FQNEAQ (reference sequence). The CDR3 DNA sequence: TGTGCCAGCTCGTTCGGGGGAGATGGCTACACCTTC. Amino acid sequence: CASSFGGDGYTF.

This chain connects TRBV7-6 to TRBJ2-7; 7 bases match TRBD2. Germline CDR1 reads SGHVS; CDR2 reads FNYEAQ. Trimming cost V 5 bases and J 5 bases; bases outside gene matches: 6. The CDR3 runs to 13 residues. The CDR3 DNA sequence: TGTGCCAGCAGCGATGGACTAGACCACGAGCAGTACTTC. It codes for CASSDGLDHEQYF.

The chain uses TRBV20-1 and TRBJ1-2; D gene unclear. Trimming removed 1 base from V and 1 base from J, with 10 bases in between. The CDR3 contains 14 residues. Germline lookup yields CDR1 DFQATT and CDR2 SNEGSKA (reference sequence). The CDR3, as DNA: TGCAGTGCTAGAGCCGACTCAAATAACTATGGCTACACCTTC. It yields the protein CSARADSNNYGYTF.

The chain uses TRBV7-6 and TRBJ2-1; D is perhaps TRBD2 (6 bases). With 1 base removed from V and 7 bases from J, the gap between germline ends came to 14 bases. From germline, CDR1 is SGHVS and CDR2 FNYEAQ. This CDR3 contains 15 residues. CDR3 coding DNA: TGTGCCAGCAGCTTAGGACCGGCTCGGGGGAATGAGCAGTTCTTC. Residues: CASSLGPARGNEQFF.

The J gene is TRBJ2-3, the V gene TRBV3-1; the D gene is possibly TRBD1 (6 bases). Per the germline V gene, CDR1 is LGHDT and CDR2 is YNNKEL (reference sequence). Deletions cut 2 bases from V and 0 bases from J, with 6 bases between. This CDR3 spans 14 amino acids. The DNA for the CDR3 is TGTGCCAGCAGCCAACAGGGGAGCACAGATACGCAGTATTTT. Translated: CASSQQGSTDTQYF.

This rearrangement joins TRBV6-2 or TRBV6-3 to TRBJ1-2; D gene uncertain. Trimming took off 6 bases at V and 0 bases at J, with 8 bases between the two ends. This CDR3 is built from 13 residues. Looked up from germline, CDR1 is MNHEY and CDR2 is SVGEGT. The CDR3 DNA sequence: TGTGCCAGCAGGCCGACGGCTAACTATGGCTACACCTTC. Its translation is CASRPTANYGYTF.

V is TRBV12-3 or TRBV12-4 and J is TRBJ2-2; the D is unclear. Trimming removed 5 bases from V and 2 bases from J, with 12 bases in between. CDR3 length: 15 residues. The CDR3 loop is CASSPVRYNTGELFF. CDR3 coding DNA: TGTGCCAGCAGTCCCGTTAGGTACAACACCGGGGAGCTGTTTTTT.

The chain joins TRBV24-1 to TRBJ2-1, with TRBD1 as a possible D gene (6 bases). This CDR3 has 12 amino acids. Germline lookup yields CDR1 KGHDR and CDR2 SFDVKD. V shed 2 bases and J shed 10 bases, with 8 bases lying between them. The CDR3 DNA sequence: TGTGCCACCAGTGATTCTGGGACAGAGCAGTTCTTC. Protein sequence: CATSDSGTEQFF.

The rearrangement joins TRBV20-1 to TRBJ2-3, with D tentatively TRBD1 (6 bases). V dropped 2 bases and J dropped 4 bases, with 10 bases sitting between them. Germline loops: CDR1 DFQATT, CDR2 SNEGSKA (reference sequence). CDR3 length: 13 amino acids. CDR3 sequence (DNA): TGCAGTGCTAGAAGCCAGGGGTCAGATACGCAGTATTTT. Protein: CSARSQGSDTQYF.

V and J are TRBV5-1 and TRBJ2-6; a possible D gene is TRBD1 (5 bases). The CDR3 sequence is 15 residues long. Trimming stripped 0 bases from V and 3 bases from J, with 7 bases between. The germline V gene has CDR1 SGHRS and CDR2 YFSETQ. The CDR3 DNA reads TGCGCCAGCAGCTTGGTAGGGGATGGGGCCAACGTCCTGACTTTC. Its translation: CASSLVGDGANVLTF.

The gene calls are TRBV12-3 or TRBV12-4 and TRBJ1-4; D possibly corresponds to TRBD1 (6 bases). The V and J ends lost 6 bases and 7 bases respectively, with 15 bases between them. The CDR3 totals 14 residues. DNA of the CDR3: TGTGCCAGCAGACAAACAGGGAAGGGTGAAAAACTGTTTTTT. Residues: CASRQTGKGEKLFF.

The chain carries TRBV14 and TRBJ1-6, with a possible D match to TRBD1 (6 bases). Germline V lookup: CDR1 SGHDN, CDR2 FVKESK. The CDR3 is made up of 14 amino acids. The ends were cut back, 4 bases at V and 8 bases at J, with 12 bases in the middle. The CDR3 DNA reads TGTGCCAGCAGCCCCCGGGACACCTATTCACCCCTCCACTTT. This gives the protein CASSPRDTYSPLHF.

The rearrangement links TRBV6-1 to TRBJ1-1; a weak D match, TRBD1 (6 bases). Trimming pared 4 bases from V and 8 bases from J, leaving 11 bases between. The CDR3 spans 12 residues. In germline, CDR1 is MNHNS, CDR2 SASEGT. CDR3 sequence (DNA): TGTGCCAGCAGTGCAGGACAGTTAGAAGCTTTCTTT. Translating it yields CASSAGQLEAFF.

This clonotype was recorded a few times. This chain joins TRBV7-9 and TRBJ1-2; D is unclear. Germline V CDR1 and CDR2: SEHNR, FQNEAQ (reference sequence). V was pared by 6 bases and J by 1 base, with 12 bases between. The CDR3 has 14 amino acids. This chain's CDR3 is CASSSELLNYGYTF. DNA of the CDR3: TGTGCCAGCAGTTCAGAGCTTCTTAACTATGGCTACACCTTC.

The V gene is TRBV4-1, the J gene TRBJ2-5; D not resolved. The length of the CDR3 is 15 residues. Germline V gene data show CDR1 as MGHRA and CDR2 as YSYEKL. Deletions cut 3 bases from V and 5 bases from J, with 16 bases between. The CDR3 spells CASSQEPGQRETQYF. DNA of the CDR3: TGCGCCAGCAGCCAGGAACCGGGCCAGAGGGAGACCCAGTACTTC.